This is a list of T cell receptor beta chains from one sample in a study of identical twins. MiXCR was run by TCRdb on the 5' RACE reads, yielding one entry per CDR3 protein. The sample consists of 200,000 or so distinct CDR3 sequences, about a sixth of them appearing once. These data were also filed under a second study, of T cells expressing NK-cell markers.

The sample taken for sequencing was CD8+ T cells sorted from blood. These receptors originate from a woman under 30 in good health. Both conserved end residues are part of each CDR3. The D gene is left open where the match is weak. The size field is filled for only some rows; it gives once, few, many or a size class.

.	TRBJ2-7	TRBV29-1	.	CSVGMREVGEQYF	TGCAGCGTTGGTATGAGGGAAGTAGGGGAGCAGTACTTC
few	TRBJ1-6	TRBV7-2	.	CASSRLGSPLHF	TGTGCCAGCAGCCGACTAGGATCACCCCTCCACTTT
.	TRBJ1-4	TRBV27	.	CASSLSWQENEKLFF	TGTGCCAGCAGTTTAAGTTGGCAGGAGAATGAAAAACTGTTTTTT
medium-sized	TRBJ1-1	TRBV4-1	.	CASSPDPRNTEAFF	TGCGCCAGCAGCCCGGACCCGAGGAACACTGAAGCTTTCTTT
many	TRBJ2-1	TRBV6-1	TRBD1	CASSPDRVKNEQFF	TGTGCCAGCAGTCCAGACAGGGTCAAAAATGAGCAGTTCTTC
.	TRBJ2-3	TRBV19	TRBD1	CASRLTEDRPDTDTQYF	TGTGCCAGTAGACTCACCGAGGACAGGCCGGACACAGATACGCAGTATTTT
.	TRBJ2-7	TRBV5-5	.	CASIPSSSYEQYF	TGTGCCAGCATCCCCTCCAGTTCCTACGAGCAGTACTTC
.	TRBJ1-2	TRBV14	.	CASSQQGSPYGYTF	TGTGCCAGCAGCCAGCAGGGCTCCCCTTATGGCTACACCTTC
.	TRBJ2-2	TRBV29-1	.	CSVSGTSPGELFF	TGCAGCGTTTCCGGGACATCCCCCGGGGAGCTGTTTTTT
few	TRBJ2-7	TRBV18	.	CASSPRRRSYEQYF	TGTGCCAGCTCACCACGGCGGAGGTCATACGAGCAGTACTTC
.	TRBJ2-1	TRBV7-9	.	CASVSPLGGAAGNEQFF	TGTGCCAGCGTCTCTCCCCTGGGGGGGGCCGCAGGCAATGAGCAGTTCTTC
many	TRBJ2-1	TRBV10-3	.	CAISDGDSNEQFF	TGTGCCATCAGTGATGGCGATAGTAATGAGCAGTTCTTC
few	TRBJ2-1	TRBV9	.	CASSVEGLQGNEQFF	TGTGCCAGCAGCGTAGAAGGGCTTCAAGGCAATGAGCAGTTCTTC
.	TRBJ2-1	TRBV10-3	TRBD2	CAISGRTSGRNEQFF	TGTGCCATCAGTGGGAGGACTAGCGGGCGTAATGAGCAGTTCTTC
.	TRBJ2-1	TRBV27	.	CASSLGPDNEQFF	TGTGCCAGCAGTTTAGGGCCAGACAATGAGCAGTTCTTC
.	TRBJ1-1	TRBV9	TRBD1	CASSVVPQGDGTEAFF	TGTGCCAGCAGCGTCGTCCCTCAGGGGGACGGAACTGAAGCTTTCTTT
few	TRBJ2-7	TRBV7-2	.	CASSLGGSRYEQYF	TGTGCCAGCAGCTTAGGGGGCTCCCGCTACGAGCAGTACTTC
few	TRBJ2-7	TRBV27	.	CASSSRQASYEQYF	TGTGCCAGCAGTTCAAGACAGGCGTCCTACGAGCAGTACTTC
.	TRBJ2-1	TRBV9	TRBD2	CASSVSAGGNEQFF	TGTGCCAGCAGCGTTTCGGCGGGAGGCAATGAGCAGTTCTTC
.	TRBJ2-5	TRBV5-1	.	CASSLVAGDETQYF	TGCGCCAGCAGCTTGGTGGCAGGGGATGAGACCCAGTACTTC
.	TRBJ2-1	TRBV12-3/TRBV12-4	.	CASSLGAPYNEQFF	TGTGCCAGCAGTTTGGGGGCACCTTACAATGAGCAGTTCTTC
.	TRBJ2-7	TRBV12-3/TRBV12-4	.	CASSLAQAYYEQYF	TGTGCCAGCAGTTTGGCACAGGCTTACTACGAGCAGTACTTC
few	TRBJ1-1	TRBV29-1	.	CSVEGGTSNTEAFF	TGCAGCGTTGAAGGAGGAACATCTAACACTGAAGCTTTCTTT
.	TRBJ1-5	TRBV27	.	CASSAGAVGQPQHF	TGTGCCAGCAGTGCTGGAGCCGTGGGACAGCCCCAGCATTTT
few	TRBJ2-1	TRBV20-1	.	CSATRTNYNEQFF	TGCAGTGCTACTCGCACGAACTACAATGAGCAGTTCTTC
.	TRBJ2-5	TRBV6-1	.	CASSKYGVQETQYF	TGTGCCAGCAGCAAATACGGGGTACAAGAGACCCAGTACTTC
.	TRBJ2-1	TRBV20-1	.	CSARDGAAGGRYNEQFF	TGCAGTGCTAGAGATGGCGCAGCTGGGGGGCGTTACAATGAGCAGTTCTTC
many	TRBJ2-1	TRBV29-1	TRBD1	CSVHGQGRNNEQFF	TGCAGCGTACACGGACAGGGACGAAACAATGAGCAGTTCTTC
.	TRBJ2-7	TRBV9	.	CASGPSSYEQYF	TGTGCCAGCGGGCCTTCCTCCTACGAGCAGTACTTC
.	TRBJ2-7	TRBV5-1	.	CASSLSGSGEQYF	TGCGCCAGCAGCTTGTCAGGGTCCGGGGAGCAGTACTTC
.	TRBJ1-2	TRBV5-6	.	CASSPGLLCYGYTF	TGTGCCAGCAGCCCCGGTCTCCTCTGCTATGGCTACACCTTC
.	TRBJ2-7	TRBV29-1	TRBD2	CSVRTSGSYEQYF	TGCAGCGTTAGGACTAGCGGGAGCTACGAGCAGTACTTC
few	TRBJ1-1	TRBV30	.	CAWSAGAGGTEAFF	TGTGCCTGGAGCGCAGGGGCCGGGGGCACTGAAGCTTTCTTT
.	TRBJ2-7	TRBV7-9	.	CASSLDGSWEQYF	TGTGCCAGCAGCTTAGATGGGAGCTGGGAGCAGTACTTC
many	TRBJ2-7	TRBV20-1	TRBD2	CSARKSREGIYEQYF	TGCAGTGCTAGGAAATCGCGGGAGGGCATCTACGAGCAGTACTTC